This T cell receptor (beta chain) is from a study of control samples from healthy donors and cancer patients. Some clones are missing from TCRdb's copy, which holds only in-frame ones; the method was immunoSEQ multiplex PCR. The table lists more than 100,000 clones, 80% to 95% of them singletons, with roughly 7.8% in the top ten. Material: blood. The receptor was isolated from a young man in good health.

CDR3 nucleotides: TGTGCCAGCAGCCCCTGGACGGGGGTAGACACCATATATTTT. It yields the protein CASSPWTGVDTIYF. The chain has TRBV14 and TRBJ1-3; tentatively, D is TRBD1 (5 bases). This CDR3 is 14 amino acids long. The ends were cut back, 4 bases at V and 8 bases at J, with 15 bases in the middle. Germline CDR1 reads SGHDN; CDR2 reads FVKESK.